This TCR beta chain was found in a study of CD8 T cells in ankylosing spondylitis. Notes on the study in general: Relatively rare in peripheral blood, disease-linked clones were also CD8+. Some motif variants had been reported before (in reactive arthritis synovial fluid and blood). A TCR beta motif of roughly eight highly homologous variants appeared characteristic of ankylosing spondylitis blood.

There are many counts of this clonotype. Its target is not known. The CDR3 consists of 14 residues. Trimming removed 3 bases at V and 0 bases at J, with 7 bases between. From germline, CDR1 is SGHTA and CDR2 FQGNSA. Libraries of TCR beta came from quantitative 5'-RACE with molecular barcodes. TCRdb analysed the 5' RACE reads with MiXCR anew, one entry per CDR3 protein. The profile covers more than 500,000 distinct CDR3 sequences, with 5.3% appearing a single time and 3% to 4% taken by the ten largest. V usage is TRBV7-2 and J usage is TRBJ2-3; D is unresolved. The origin of this receptor is a male donor with ankylosing spondylitis. Sequencing input: blood, either unsorted or a sorted T cell fraction (not recorded which). CDR3 region: CASSFALSTDTQYF. CDR3 DNA: TGTGCCAGCAGCTTTGCTCTTAGCACAGATACGCAGTATTTT.